Listed here are 9 T cell receptor beta chains from one sample, sequenced in a study of cytomegalovirus exposure and HLA in healthy donors. Vbeta (60) and Jbeta (13) primers were used in the PCR. TCRdb's copy holds only in-frame clones and misses some; the assay was immunoSEQ multiplex PCR. The sample yields 80,000 to 95,000 clones, 78% seen once. The sample consisted of PBMCs. These receptors all stem from a young man in good health and CMV-seropositive.

The CDR3 DNA sequence: TGTGCCACCAGCAGGGGAGCTAGACGGGAGACCCAGTACTTC. It encodes CATSRGARRETQYF. This chain connects TRBV15 to TRBJ2-5, with a tentative D call TRBD2 (5 bases). The germline CDR1 and CDR2 sequences are LNHNV and YYDKDF (reference sequence). The V gene lost 3 bases and the J gene lost 5 bases, with 13 bases spanning the gap. The CDR3 runs 14 residues.

The chain joins TRBV6-1 to TRBJ1-5; D is possibly TRBD1 (6 bases). V dropped 4 bases and J dropped 6 bases, with 13 bases sitting between them. CDR1 is MNHNS, CDR2 SASEGT, per germline. The CDR3 is 14 amino acids. The DNA of the CDR3 is TGTGCCAGCAGTGGGGGGCGCAGGGGTCAGCCCCAGCATTTT. It encodes CASSGGRRGQPQHF.

V usage is TRBV28 and J usage is TRBJ1-1; 9 bases are shared with TRBD1. This CDR3 comprises 16 residues. V was pared by 6 bases and J by 5 bases, with 13 bases of the junction left unmatched. In germline, CDR1 is MDHEN, CDR2 SYDVKM. The CDR3, as DNA: TGTGCCAGCAGCTCCCCGGGACAGGGCGGGATTACTGAAGCTTTCTTT. As protein: CASSSPGQGGITEAFF.

This sequence joins TRBV5-4 and TRBJ2-1; TRBD2 might be the D (5 bases). CDR3 length: 16 amino acids. Between the trimmed V and J ends, which lost 0 bases and 6 bases, there was a span of 16 bases. Germline assignment: CDR1 SGHNT and CDR2 YYREEE (reference sequence). The CDR3 region is CASSLDGGPTLNEQFF. For the CDR3, the DNA is TGTGCCAGCAGCTTGGATGGCGGGCCCACCCTCAATGAGCAGTTCTTC.

The J gene is TRBJ1-4, the V gene TRBV5-1; TRBD1 matches 7 bases. The CDR3 has 15 residues. Germline V gives CDR1 SGHRS, CDR2 YFSETQ. J was trimmed by 8 bases and V by 4 bases; bases with no gene match: 11. This CDR3 is CASSPWAGGKEKLFF. The CDR3 coding sequence is TGCGCCAGCAGCCCCTGGGCAGGGGGTAAGGAAAAACTGTTTTTT.

The J gene is TRBJ1-1, the V gene TRBV9; 8 bases match TRBD1. Trimming at V came to 1 base and at J to 1 base, leaving 3 bases not matched to a gene. The germline V gene encodes CDR1 SGDLS and CDR2 YYNGEE. This CDR3 has 15 residues. The CDR3 sequence is CASSVQGQANTEAFF. The CDR3 DNA sequence: TGTGCCAGCAGCGTACAGGGACAGGCGAACACTGAAGCTTTCTTT.

The chain carries TRBV6-5 and TRBJ2-7; the match to TRBD1 covers 8 bases. J lost 6 bases, V lost 2 bases, and 3 bases had no gene match. Per the germline V gene, CDR1 is MNHEY and CDR2 is SVGAGI. The CDR3 spans 13 residues. CDR3: CASSYQGAREQYF. CDR3 bases: TGTGCCAGCAGTTACCAGGGGGCGCGCGAGCAGTACTTC.

This chain links TRBV4-1 with TRBJ1-5; possible D gene TRBD1, 5 bases. Per germline, CDR1 MGHRA and CDR2 YSYEKL. The V and J ends lost 4 bases and 7 bases respectively, with 14 bases between them. The CDR3 has 14 amino acids. CDR3 in DNA: TGCGCCAGCAGCCGAAAAGGGGTGGGACAGCCCCAGCATTTT. It specifies CASSRKGVGQPQHF.

The V and J genes are TRBV28 and TRBJ2-2; no clear D. The V end was cut by 1 base, the J end by 4 bases, with 10 bases between. The CDR3 runs 15 residues. Germline V gives CDR1 MDHEN, CDR2 SYDVKM. As DNA, the CDR3 is TGTGCCAGCAGTTTATCGCCCCCCGGCACCGGGGAGCTGTTTTTT. This encodes CASSLSPPGTGELFF.